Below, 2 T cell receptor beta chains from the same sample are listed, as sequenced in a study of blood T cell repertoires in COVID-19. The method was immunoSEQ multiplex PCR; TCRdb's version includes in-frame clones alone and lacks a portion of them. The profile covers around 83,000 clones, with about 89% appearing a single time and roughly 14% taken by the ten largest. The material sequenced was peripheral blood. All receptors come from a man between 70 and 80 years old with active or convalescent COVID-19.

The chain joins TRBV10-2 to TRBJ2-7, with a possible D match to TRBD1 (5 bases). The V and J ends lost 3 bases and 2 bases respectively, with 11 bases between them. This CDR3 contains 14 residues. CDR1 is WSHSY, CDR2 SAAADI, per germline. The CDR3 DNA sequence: TGCGCCAGCAGTGACAGGGAAGGTGCCTACGAGCAGTACTTC. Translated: CASSDREGAYEQYF.

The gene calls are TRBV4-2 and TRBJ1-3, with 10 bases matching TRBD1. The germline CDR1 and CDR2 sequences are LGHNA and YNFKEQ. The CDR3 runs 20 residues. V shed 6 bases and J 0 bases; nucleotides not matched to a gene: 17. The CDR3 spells CASSQKTGTGEFGSGNTIYF. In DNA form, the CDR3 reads TGTGCCAGCAGTCAGAAAACGGGGACAGGGGAGTTTGGCTCTGGAAACACCATATATTTT.